Detailed here is one T cell receptor beta chain. This entry belongs to a study of naive and memory T cell subsets. CMV status came from CD4+ T cell IFNgamma after overnight CMV lysate stimulation of fresh PBMCs. This CDR3 contains 17 residues. J lost 8 bases, V lost 6 bases, and 18 bases had no gene match. Germline-derived CDR1 and CDR2 are MDHEN and SYDVKM. Both TRBC1 and TRBC2 were covered by a beta constant-region primer of two equimolar oligonucleotides. Nested alpha and beta constant-region primers with the SP2 primer drove four PCR rounds on ligated cDNA. One entry per CDR3 protein, called by TCRdb with MiXCR from the UMI-ligation and nested PCR reads. The sample includes about 34,000 distinct CDR3 sequences, around a sixth seen only once; the top ten take around 3.3%.

Material for sequencing was effector memory CD4+ T cells from blood. Subset defined: effector memory, CD45RA- CD27-. The sequence came from a human donor in good health. This chain uses TRBV28 with TRBJ2-1; 8 nucleotides align to TRBD2. The CDR3 DNA follows: TGTGCCAGCAGCCGAATTCGACTAGCGCAACGTGGCCATGAGCAGTTCTTC. This codes for CASSRIRLAQRGHEQFF.